Listed here are 24 T cell receptor beta chains from one sample, sequenced in a study of early stage breast cancer tumors. Clones were sequenced by immunoSEQ multiplex PCR, and TCRdb holds only the in-frame ones, with some missing. The repertoire consists of 45,000 to 50,000 clones, with roughly 83% occurring once and the leading ten covering about 1.5%. The specimen was blood. Receptors originate from a person aged 45-60 years with breast cancer.

In this sample, this clone turned up once. This chain links TRBV12-5 with TRBJ2-3; unclear D gene. The germline V and J ends were trimmed by 4 bases and 6 bases, with 11 bases remaining between them. The CDR3 covers 13 residues. Germline V gives CDR1 LGHNT, CDR2 FRNRAP. CDR3 sequence reads: CASGSNTWDTQYF. The CDR3 nucleotides are TGTGCTAGTGGTTCGAATACTTGGGATACGCAGTATTTT.

The J gene is TRBJ2-6, the V gene TRBV7-6; D is unresolved. Germline V gene sequence: CDR1 SGHVS, CDR2 FNYEAQ. V was pared by 5 bases and J by 1 base, with 6 bases between. The CDR3 consists of 14 residues. CDR3 loop: CASSEWSGANVLTF. For the CDR3, the DNA is TGTGCCAGCAGCGAATGGTCTGGGGCCAACGTCCTGACTTTC.

The chain joins TRBV10-1 to TRBJ2-3, with 8 nucleotides matching TRBD1. The length of the CDR3 is 15 residues. CDR1 is WNHNN and CDR2 is SYGVQD in the germline V gene (reference sequence). J lost 0 bases, V lost 3 bases, and 2 bases had no gene match. The DNA of the CDR3 is TGCGCCAGCAGTGACCGACAGGGGAGCACAGATACGCAGTATTTT. This codes for CASSDRQGSTDTQYF.

V usage is TRBV5-1 and J usage is TRBJ2-2; D unresolved. CDR3 length: 12 residues. Trimming shortened V by 1 base and J by 7 bases, and 5 bases separated the two germline ends. Germline V CDR1 and CDR2: SGHRS, YFSETQ. For the CDR3, the DNA is TGCGCCAGCAGCTTGACGGGCGGGGAGCTGTTTTTT. It yields the protein CASSLTGGELFF.

This clone was seen a single time. The J gene is TRBJ2-2, the V gene TRBV9; weak D call: TRBD2 (5 bases). The CDR3 is 15 residues long. From germline, CDR1 is SGDLS and CDR2 YYNGEE. V was shortened by 4 bases and J by 0 bases, with 10 bases between the two germline ends. Written as DNA, the CDR3 is TGTGCCAGCAGCACTTCCGGGGCGAACACCGGGGAGCTGTTTTTT. Translated: CASSTSGANTGELFF. Combining the CDR3 with reference TRBV9 and TRBJ2-2 gives the whole variable domain DSGVTQTPKHLITATGQRVTLRCSPRSGDLSVYWYQQSLDQGLQFLIQYYNGEERAKGNILERFSAQQFPDLHSELNLSSLELGDSALYFCASSTSGANTGELFFGEGSRLTVL.

The chain combines TRBV5-6 with TRBJ2-1; no definite D call. V was pared by 0 bases and J by 9 bases, with 10 bases between. In germline, CDR1 is SGHDT, CDR2 YYEEEE. CDR3 length equals 13 residues. The CDR3 nucleotides read TGTGCCAGCAGCTTGGCCGGTAACACTGAGCAGTTCTTC. Amino acid sequence: CASSLAGNTEQFF. Combining the CDR3 with reference TRBV5-6 and TRBJ2-1 gives the whole variable domain DAGVTQSPTHLIKTRGQQVTLRCSPKSGHDTVSWYQQALGQGPQFIFQYYEEEERQRGNFPDRFSGHQFPNYSSELNVNALLLGDSALYLCASSLAGNTEQFFGPGTRLTVL.

The chain links TRBV28 to TRBJ1-1; tentatively, D is TRBD1 (6 bases). V was cut by 4 bases and J by 1 base, with 7 bases left in between. The CDR3 sequence is 13 residues long. Per the germline V gene, CDR1 is MDHEN and CDR2 is SYDVKM. In DNA, the CDR3 is TGTGCCAGCAGTTGGGGACAGAACACTGAAGCTTTCTTT. This encodes CASSWGQNTEAFF. The entire variable domain, with the rest obtained from reference TRBV28 and TRBJ1-1, is as follows: DVKVTQSSRYLVKRTGEKVFLECVQDMDHENMFWYRQDPGLGLRLIYFSYDVKMKEKGDIPEGYSVSREKKERFSLILESASTNQTSMYLCASSWGQNTEAFFGQGTRLTVV.

The J gene is TRBJ2-5, the V gene TRBV29-1; 9 positions match TRBD1. This CDR3 is 13 amino acids long. Germline trimming cut 7 bases from V and 4 bases from J; bases unmatched to any gene: 7. From germline, CDR1 is SQVTM and CDR2 ANQGSEA. CDR3 residues: CSAPGQGSETQYF. The DNA for the CDR3 is TGCAGCGCCCCGGGACAGGGATCAGAGACCCAGTACTTC.

The chain links TRBV11-2 to TRBJ2-7; weak D call: TRBD2 (5 bases). With 0 bases removed from V and 1 base from J, the gap between germline ends came to 7 bases. Germline V lookup: CDR1 SGHAT, CDR2 FQNNGV. This CDR3 spans 14 amino acids. The CDR3 DNA reads TGTGCCAGCAGCTTAGATCGGGGTTCCTACGAGCAGTACTTC. It specifies CASSLDRGSYEQYF.

V is TRBV7-6 and J is TRBJ2-6, with 7 bases fitting TRBD1. The CDR3 length is 16 residues. Germline CDR1 is SGHVS and CDR2 is FNYEAQ. V gave up 1 base and J gave up 3 bases; unmatched junction bases: 3. CDR3 loop: CASSLEGGGGANVLTF. CDR3 DNA sequence: TGTGCCAGCAGCTTAGAAGGGGGCGGTGGGGCCAACGTCCTGACTTTC.

The count of this clone is one. V usage is TRBV2 and J usage is TRBJ2-7; 12 bases fit TRBD2. Germline V lookup: CDR1 SNHLY, CDR2 FYNNEI. V trimming: 7 bases; J trimming: 4 bases; junction bases outside the gene matches: 2. The CDR3 length is 13 residues. This CDR3 is CASTTSGGYEQYF. Written as DNA, the CDR3 is TGTGCCAGCACGACTAGCGGGGGTTACGAGCAGTACTTC.

This clone occurred once. The rearrangement uses TRBV12-2 and TRBJ2-7; the D call in the table, TRBD2, was not verified against the DNA. TRBV12-2 is a pseudogene locus. The CDR3 runs 15 residues. This CDR3 is CASRLAKRPGYEQYF. CDR3 in DNA: TGTGCAAGTCGCTTAGCGAAGCGGCCGGGGTACGAGCAGTACTTC.

This clone was observed a few times. The chain has TRBV5-1 and TRBJ2-5; 10 bases are a match to TRBD2. Germline V gives CDR1 SGHRS, CDR2 YFSETQ. V lost 9 bases, J lost 5 bases, and 13 bases stayed unmatched. The CDR3 is 15 amino acids. The CDR3 bases are TGCGCCACCCAGAGGTCCAGCGGGGGGGCGGAGACCCAGTACTTC. It codes for CATQRSSGGAETQYF.

This clone was counted a single time. V is TRBV28 and J is TRBJ2-5; perhaps D is TRBD1 or TRBD2 (5 bases each). In germline, CDR1 is MDHEN, CDR2 SYDVKM. Trimming took off 5 bases at V and 5 bases at J, with 9 bases between the two ends. CDR3 size: 12 residues. In DNA form, the CDR3 reads TGTGCCAGCAGTGAGGGGCGGGAGACCCAGTACTTC. This gives the protein CASSEGRETQYF. Full variable domain (missing parts from reference TRBV28 and TRBJ2-5): DVKVTQSSRYLVKRTGEKVFLECVQDMDHENMFWYRQDPGLGLRLIYFSYDVKMKEKGDIPEGYSVSREKKERFSLILESASTNQTSMYLCASSEGRETQYFGPGTRLLVL.

The chain employs TRBV7-2 and TRBJ2-7, with TRBD2 matching 12 bases. This CDR3 is built from 18 residues. The germline V gene encodes CDR1 SGHTA and CDR2 FQGNSA. Trimming took 5 bases from V and 3 from J; bases not matched to a gene: 14. This CDR3 reads CASSRPPSGRAFSYEQYF. The CDR3 DNA sequence: TGTGCCAGCAGCCGACCTCCTAGCGGGAGGGCGTTCAGCTACGAGCAGTACTTC.

The chain has TRBV6-1 and TRBJ2-7; 10 bases match TRBD1. CDR3 length: 15 amino acids. The trim removed 0 bases at V and 4 bases at J, leaving 3 bases unmatched. Per germline, CDR1 MNHNS and CDR2 SASEGT. The CDR3 spells CASSEAEDRGYEQYF. In DNA, the CDR3 is TGTGCCAGCAGTGAAGCGGAGGACAGGGGGTACGAGCAGTACTTC.

This clone was found once. This rearrangement joins TRBV9 to TRBJ2-7, with D unresolved. The V end was cut by 0 bases, the J end by 6 bases, with 10 bases between. CDR1 and CDR2 from the germline V gene are SGDLS and YYNGEE. The CDR3 sequence is 13 residues long. CDR3 in DNA: TGTGCCAGCAGCGTAGTAGCCCCACTCGAGCAGTACTTC. Translated: CASSVVAPLEQYF. Looking up the rest from reference TRBV9 and TRBJ2-7 gives the full variable domain: DSGVTQTPKHLITATGQRVTLRCSPRSGDLSVYWYQQSLDQGLQFLIQYYNGEERAKGNILERFSAQQFPDLHSELNLSSLELGDSALYFCASSVVAPLEQYFGPGTRLTVT.

The CDR3 spells CASSQRAQGGGTEAFF. DNA for the CDR3: TGTGCCAGCAGCCAAAGAGCCCAGGGAGGGGGCACTGAAGCTTTCTTT. This chain joins TRBV4-2 and TRBJ1-1, with D tentatively TRBD1 (6 bases). Germline V gives CDR1 LGHNA, CDR2 YNFKEQ. The V gene lost 2 bases and the J gene lost 4 bases, with 17 bases spanning the gap. CDR3 length equals 16 residues.

V and J are TRBV5-1 and TRBJ2-2, with 12 bases aligning to TRBD1. CDR1 SGHRS and CDR2 YFSETQ come from the germline V gene. Trimming removed 5 bases from V and 6 bases from J; junction bases left unmatched: 8. The length of the CDR3 is 16 residues. The CDR3 sequence: CASRSPGQGASGELFF. The CDR3 DNA is TGCGCCAGCAGATCACCGGGACAGGGGGCTTCCGGGGAGCTGTTTTTT.

The chain couples TRBV6-5 to TRBJ1-2; a possible D gene is TRBD1 (6 bases). The CDR3 spans 13 residues. The V gene's germline CDR1 is MNHEY and CDR2 SVGAGI. Trimming took off 7 bases at V and 8 bases at J, with 17 bases between the two ends. Here the CDR3 reads CASTDGYGGGYTF. The CDR3 DNA sequence: TGTGCCAGCACCGACGGGTACGGGGGCGGCTACACCTTC.

The chain recombines TRBV7-2 with TRBJ1-6; D not certain. Trimming took 5 bases from V and 7 from J, leaving 9 bases between them. Germline V CDR1 and CDR2: SGHTA, FQGNSA. This CDR3 is 13 amino acids long. This CDR3 reads CASSPTTNSPLHF. In nucleotides, the CDR3 is TGTGCCAGCAGCCCCACGACAAATTCACCCCTCCACTTT.

The chain combines TRBV19 with TRBJ2-6, with D perhaps TRBD2 (5 bases). This CDR3 region has 16 residues. With 4 bases removed from V and 0 bases from J, the gap between germline ends came to 10 bases. The germline gives CDR1 LNHDA, CDR2 SQIVND (reference sequence). The CDR3 nucleotides are TGTGCCAGTAGTAGCCTAGCAACCTCTGGGGCCAACGTCCTGACTTTC. This sequence encodes CASSSLATSGANVLTF.

The CDR3 nucleotides read TGTGCCAGCAGTTTAACTGGGGGGACCAATCAGCCCCAGCATTTT. Its protein product is CASSLTGGTNQPQHF. The chain carries TRBV27 and TRBJ1-5, with D perhaps TRBD1 (5 bases). The CDR3 sequence is 15 residues long. Germline CDR1 and CDR2: MNHEY and SMNVEV (reference sequence). Trimming pared 2 bases from V and 3 bases from J, leaving 11 bases between.

V gene TRBV28 combines with J gene TRBJ2-7; 7 bases are shared with TRBD1. Germline V gene lookup returns CDR1 MDHEN and CDR2 SYDVKM. The CDR3 consists of 15 residues. Trimming removed 3 bases from V and 1 base from J; junction bases left unmatched: 6. The CDR3 DNA sequence: TGTGCCAGCAGTTTGGGTGAGACAGGGTCCTACGAGCAGTACTTC. Amino acids: CASSLGETGSYEQYF. Combining the CDR3 with reference TRBV28 and TRBJ2-7 gives the whole variable domain DVKVTQSSRYLVKRTGEKVFLECVQDMDHENMFWYRQDPGLGLRLIYFSYDVKMKEKGDIPEGYSVSREKKERFSLILESASTNQTSMYLCASSLGETGSYEQYFGPGTRLTVT.